The entry that follows covers one T cell receptor beta chain sequence. This record comes from a study of blood T cell repertoires in COVID-19. Profiled with immunoSEQ multiplex PCR; TCRdb holds only in-frame clones, not every one. The sample comprises 50,000 to 85,000 clones, around three quarters of which are singletons, and about a tenth rests with the top ten. Sequencing used peripheral blood. The source of this sequence is a human donor in a cohort sampled during active COVID-19.

The CDR3 sequence is CAGRRSDNSPLHF. The CDR3 nucleotides read TGTGCCGGGAGACGGAGCGATAATTCACCCCTCCACTTT. The gene calls are TRBV6-5 and TRBJ1-6, with D unclear. V lost 11 bases to trimming and J lost 5 bases, with 13 bases between them. Germline CDR1 MNHEY, CDR2 SVGAGI. There are 13 residues in the CDR3.